These T cell receptor beta chains were read from a single sample in a study of brain T cells in children with intractable seizures. TCRdb's table, derived via immunoSEQ multiplex PCR, lists solely in-frame clones and lacks some. Here the sample spans 55,000 to 80,000 clones, roughly 95% being singletons. The sequenced sample was peripheral blood, obtained at surgery. The source is a boy under three years old with focal cortical dysplasia and intractable seizures. Both conserved end residues are part of each CDR3. Each record gives: D gene, V gene, J gene, clone size, CDR3 DNA, CDR3 protein. D genes are given only for firm matches. The size of a clone is reported for some rows only, either as once, few or many, or as a class for expanded clones.

TRBD1,TRBV5-1,TRBJ1-1,.,TGCGCCAGCAGCTTGGAGGGTTGGACAGGGATTCATGAAGCTTTCTTT,CASSLEGWTGIHEAFF
.,TRBV7-2,TRBJ1-1,.,TGTGCCAGCAGCCCGCCCCCGACTCGGGGAACTGAAGCTTTCTTT,CASSPPPTRGTEAFF
.,TRBV27,TRBJ1-2,.,TGTGCCAGCAGTTTATTTTCCCACATGGGCGAAGTTGGCTACACCTTC,CASSLFSHMGEVGYTF
.,TRBV7-9,TRBJ2-5,.,TGTGCCAGCAGCCAGGGACTGACCCTGGACTTC,CASSQGLTLDF
.,TRBV12-2,TRBJ1-2,.,TGTGCAAGTCGCTTAGCGCGGGGTAGCTATGGCTACACCTTC,CASRLARGSYGYTF
.,TRBV6-2/TRBV6-3,TRBJ2-5,.,TGTGCCAGCAGTTACGGGGACTCTTACCAAGAGACCCAGTACTTC,CASSYGDSYQETQYF
.,TRBV25-1,TRBJ1-5,.,TGTGCCAGCAGTGAATCTGCATTTGCAGTGTTTATGTATCAGCCCCAGCATTTT,CASSESAFAVFMYQPQHF
.,TRBV5-1,TRBJ2-3,.,TGCGCCAGCAGCTTGCTTAGGCGGATAGCGGAGACAGATACGCAGTATTTT,CASSLLRRIAETDTQYF
.,TRBV7-2,TRBJ2-1,.,TGTGCCAGCAGCAAGCTAATCACCCCCGTAAATGAGCAGTTCTTC,CASSKLITPVNEQFF
.,TRBV7-2,TRBJ2-1,.,TGTGCCAGCAGCCCCGCGGGCCTCTCCTACAATGAGCAGTTCTTC,CASSPAGLSYNEQFF
.,TRBV7-8,TRBJ2-7,once,TGTGCCAGCAGCTTTGGGGGAGTTCAGGCAAACTACGAGCAGTACTTC,CASSFGGVQANYEQYF
TRBD1,TRBV25-1,TRBJ2-7,few,TGTGCCAGCAGTCCTGGACAGGGCCCCTACGAGCAGTACTTC,CASSPGQGPYEQYF
.,TRBV19,TRBJ1-2,.,TGTGCCAGTAGTCAAGGGGACAAAACGCGCCTACACTATGGCTACACCTTC,CASSQGDKTRLHYGYTF
TRBD1,TRBV4-1,TRBJ2-1,.,TGCGCCAGCAGCCCGGGACAGGGACCCTACAATGAGCAGTTCTTC,CASSPGQGPYNEQFF
TRBD2,TRBV19,TRBJ2-7,.,TGTGCCAGTAGTACACTAGCGGGAAGGTACGAGCAGTACTTC,CASSTLAGRYEQYF
.,TRBV27,TRBJ1-6,.,TGTGCCAGCAGTCCCCATAATTCACCCCTCCACTTT,CASSPHNSPLHF
.,TRBV18,TRBJ2-3,.,TGTGCCAGCTCACCGCGACTCGAAATACGCACAGATACGCAGTATTTT,CASSPRLEIRTDTQYF
.,TRBV11-2,TRBJ2-1,once,TGTGCCAGCAGCTTAGATCGGTCCCCGAGGGGTGCTGATGAGCAGTTCTTC,CASSLDRSPRGADEQFF
.,TRBV6-5,TRBJ1-3,.,TGTGCCAGCAGTAGAGTGGAGGGAAACACCATATATTTT,CASSRVEGNTIYF
TRBD2,TRBV5-1,TRBJ2-5,once,TGCGCCAGCAGCCCGGGCGGTAGCGGGGTCGGGACCCAGTACTTC,CASSPGGSGVGTQYF
.,TRBV7-9,TRBJ2-1,.,TGTGCCAGCAGCTTACCCCCAGGGCGGCCGTACAATGAGCAGTTCTTC,CASSLPPGRPYNEQFF
.,TRBV4-1,TRBJ2-1,.,TGCGCCAGCAGCCCGGAACCCAGCTCCTACAATGAGCAGTTCTTC,CASSPEPSSYNEQFF
TRBD1,TRBV19,TRBJ1-1,once,TGTGCCAGTAGCCGTACGACAGGGGGGAGCACTGAAGCTTTCTTT,CASSRTTGGSTEAFF
TRBD1,TRBV27,TRBJ1-2,.,TGTGCCAGCAGCCCCCTGACAGGGGCCCTCTATGGCTACACCTTC,CASSPLTGALYGYTF
.,TRBV5-1,TRBJ2-7,.,TGCGCCAGCAGCTTAGGGAAAAGCCACGAGCAGTACTTC,CASSLGKSHEQYF
.,TRBV2,TRBJ1-1,.,TGTGCGGTGGCCCCCGAGATGAACACTGAAGCTTTCTTT,CAVAPEMNTEAFF
TRBD1,TRBV10-2,TRBJ2-3,.,TGCGCCAGCAACCATGGACAGGGGCGGACAGATACGCAGTATTTT,CASNHGQGRTDTQYF
.,TRBV7-3,TRBJ2-2,.,TGTGCCAGCAGCTCAGACAGGTTCACGACCCACAGCCCCACCGGGGAGCTGTTTTTT,CASSSDRFTTHSPTGELFF
.,TRBV21-1,TRBJ1-1,.,TGTGCCAGCAGCAATACGGACAGTAAGAACACTGAAGCTTTCTTT,CASSNTDSKNTEAFF
.,TRBV4-1,TRBJ1-1,.,TGCGCCAGCAGCCAAGATTATGAACAGCTTGTGACTGAAGCTTTCTTT,CASSQDYEQLVTEAFF
.,TRBV28,TRBJ1-2,.,TGTGCCAGCAGTTTACTTGGGACGGACGTCGCTAACTATGGCTACACCTTC,CASSLLGTDVANYGYTF
.,TRBV20-1,TRBJ2-5,.,TGCAGTGCTAGTAAAGAGACCCAGTACTTC,CSASKETQYF
.,TRBV19,TRBJ1-5,.,TGTGCCAGTAGTATCAACAGGGCTCAGCCCCAGCATTTT,CASSINRAQPQHF
.,TRBV11-1,TRBJ2-5,.,TGTGCCAGCAGCTTAGCAGGGGTGGAGACCCAGTACTTC,CASSLAGVETQYF
.,TRBV2,TRBJ2-1,.,TGTGCCAGCAGTGTAAGGACTGAGGATGAGCAGTTCTTC,CASSVRTEDEQFF
.,TRBV19,TRBJ1-1,.,TGTGCCAGTAGTACCTCGGACAGACTCCACACTGAAGCTTTCTTT,CASSTSDRLHTEAFF
TRBD1,TRBV7-9,TRBJ1-2,.,TGTGCCAGCAGCACGCAGGGGGCGCTTAACTATGGCTACACCTTC,CASSTQGALNYGYTF
.,TRBV19,TRBJ1-5,.,TGTGCCATCGGGGGGAGTCAGCCCCAGCATTTT,CAIGGSQPQHF
TRBD1,TRBV4-1,TRBJ2-5,.,TGCGCCAGCAGCCACCTGGGACAGGGTGCGGGAAGAGAGACCCAGTACTTC,CASSHLGQGAGRETQYF
.,TRBV19,TRBJ2-1,.,TGTGCCAGTAGTATTATGGCGGGGATCTCCTACAATGAGCAGTTCTTC,CASSIMAGISYNEQFF
.,TRBV3-1/TRBV3-2,TRBJ2-3,.,TGTGCCAGCAGCCAACTTGGCGGTGAGAGCACAGATACGCAGTATTTT,CASSQLGGESTDTQYF
.,TRBV2,TRBJ2-7,.,TGTGCCAGCAACGCTTTAGCGGTAGCCTACGAGCAGTACTTC,CASNALAVAYEQYF
TRBD1,TRBV5-1,TRBJ2-7,.,TGCGCCAGCCACCGTGGGACAGGGACATCCGAGCAGTACTTC,CASHRGTGTSEQYF
.,TRBV7-6,TRBJ1-1,.,TGTGCCAGCAGCGAAACGGGGGGCACTGAAGCTTTCTTT,CASSETGGTEAFF
TRBD2,TRBV7-6,TRBJ2-3,.,TGTGCCAGCAGCATGGGACTAGCTCGCACAGATACGCAGTATTTT,CASSMGLARTDTQYF
.,TRBV7-9,TRBJ1-1,.,TGTGCCAGCAGCTTAGACAACACTGAAGCTTTCTTT,CASSLDNTEAFF
TRBD1,TRBV28,TRBJ1-5,.,TGTGCCAGCAGTTTAACAGGGGCTAGCAATCAGCCCCAGCATTTT,CASSLTGASNQPQHF
.,TRBV5-1,TRBJ1-1,.,TGCGCCAGCAGCTTGGGTGGGGTCTTCTTCACTGAAGCTTTCTTT,CASSLGGVFFTEAFF
.,TRBV29-1,TRBJ1-4,.,TGCAGCGTTTCAGGGGTTTCAACTAATGAAAAACTGTTTTTT,CSVSGVSTNEKLFF